This T cell receptor beta chain is from a study of blood T cell repertoires in COVID-19. In the authors' methods: Reference gene primer amplification gave estimated nucleated cell counts. Sequencing was performed with immunoSEQ multiplex PCR; in TCRdb, only in-frame clones are kept and a portion is missing. V and J calls and clone size come straight from that table; D and trimming were deduced from the DNA. The sample has 300,000 to 400,000 clones, around 82% seen once. CDR1 is SGDLS, CDR2 YYNGEE, per germline. The CDR3 has 16 residues. The V and J ends lost 2 bases and 5 bases respectively, with 19 bases between them.

The receptor comes from a young man with active or convalescent COVID-19. The V gene is TRBV9, the J gene TRBJ2-5, with D perhaps TRBD1 (5 bases). Sequencing was done on a sample of peripheral blood. CDR3 residues: CASSVSGQPPGETQYF. The DNA for the CDR3 is TGTGCCAGCAGCGTGTCAGGTCAACCTCCAGGGGAGACCCAGTACTTC.